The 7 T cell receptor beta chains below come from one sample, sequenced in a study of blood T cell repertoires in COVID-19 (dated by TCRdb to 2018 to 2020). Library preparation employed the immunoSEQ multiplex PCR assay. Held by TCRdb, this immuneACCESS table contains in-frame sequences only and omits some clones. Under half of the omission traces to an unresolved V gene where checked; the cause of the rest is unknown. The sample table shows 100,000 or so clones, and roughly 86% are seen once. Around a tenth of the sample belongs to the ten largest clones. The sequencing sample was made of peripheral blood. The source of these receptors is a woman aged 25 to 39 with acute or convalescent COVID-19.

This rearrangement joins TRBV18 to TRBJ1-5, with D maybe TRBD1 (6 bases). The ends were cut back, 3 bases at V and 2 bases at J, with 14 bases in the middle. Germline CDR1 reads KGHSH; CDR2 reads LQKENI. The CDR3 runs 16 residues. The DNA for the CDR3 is TGTGCCAGCTCACCGGCAGAGGGGGTTGGCAATCAGCCCCAGCATTTT. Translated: CASSPAEGVGNQPQHF.

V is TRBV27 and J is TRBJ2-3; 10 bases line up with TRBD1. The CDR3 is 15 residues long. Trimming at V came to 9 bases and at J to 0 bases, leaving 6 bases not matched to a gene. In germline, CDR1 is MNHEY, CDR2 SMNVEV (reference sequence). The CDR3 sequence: CASVDRGQSTDTQYF. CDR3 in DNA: TGTGCCAGTGTAGACAGGGGGCAGAGCACAGATACGCAGTATTTT.

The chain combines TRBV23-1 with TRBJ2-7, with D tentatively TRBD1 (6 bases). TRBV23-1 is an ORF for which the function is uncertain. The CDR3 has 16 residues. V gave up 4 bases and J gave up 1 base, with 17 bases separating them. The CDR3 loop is CASSRNETGASYEQYF. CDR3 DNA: TGCGCCAGCAGTCGGAACGAGACAGGCGCTTCCTACGAGCAGTACTTC.

CDR3 sequence reads: CAGQGSTDTQYF. Written as DNA, the CDR3 is TGTGCCGGACAGGGGAGCACAGATACGCAGTATTTT. This chain uses TRBV30 with TRBJ2-3, with 9 nucleotides matching TRBD1. CDR3 length: 12 residues. Per the germline V gene, CDR1 is GTSNPN and CDR2 is SVGIG (reference sequence). J gave up 0 bases and V 8 bases, and 0 bases lay outside the gene matches.

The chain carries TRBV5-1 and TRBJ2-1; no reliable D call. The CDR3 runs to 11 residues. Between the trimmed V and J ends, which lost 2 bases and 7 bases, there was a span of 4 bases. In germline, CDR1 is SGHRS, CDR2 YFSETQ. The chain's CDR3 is CASSLQNEQFF. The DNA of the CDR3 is TGCGCCAGCAGCTTACAGAATGAGCAGTTCTTC.

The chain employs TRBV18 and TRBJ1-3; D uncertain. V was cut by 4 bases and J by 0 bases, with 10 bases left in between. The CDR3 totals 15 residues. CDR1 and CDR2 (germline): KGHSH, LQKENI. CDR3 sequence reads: CASSQTLSSGNTIYF. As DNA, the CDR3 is TGTGCCAGCTCACAGACACTGAGCTCTGGAAACACCATATATTTT.

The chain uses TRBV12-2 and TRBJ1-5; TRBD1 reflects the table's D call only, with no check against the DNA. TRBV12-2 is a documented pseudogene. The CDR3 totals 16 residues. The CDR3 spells CASRLVGGEPNQPQHF. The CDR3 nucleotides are TGTGCAAGTCGCTTAGTAGGGGGCGAACCCAATCAGCCCCAGCATTTT.